This T cell receptor (beta chain) was sequenced in a study of PD-L1 blockade in urothelial cancer. Study-level information: Treatment start was followed by blood analysis at 3 weeks (second dose) and again at 6 weeks. Median T cell yield per blood sample was more than 120,000 cells. Study-wide points: Stronger expansion of tumor-associated clones in blood at 3 weeks distinguished durable-benefit patients.

This CDR3 has 14 amino acids. Per the germline V gene, CDR1 is MNHNS and CDR2 is SASEGT. Deletions cut 2 bases from V and 3 bases from J, with 8 bases between. The table came from immunoSEQ multiplex PCR; TCRdb's copy has only in-frame clones and leaves some out. In the table there are 25,000 to 35,000 clones, 75% to 90% of which are singletons. Regarding this clone: The target antigen is unknown.

Sequenced material: PBMCs, taken around atezolizumab (anti-PD-L1) treatment. The genes are TRBV6-1 and TRBJ1-5; no reliable D call. This receptor was identified in a man aged 50 or older with urothelial cancer. Written as DNA, the CDR3 is TGTGCCAGCAGTGAACCCGGGTACAATCAGCCCCAGCATTTT. This translates into CASSEPGYNQPQHF.